A selection of T cell receptor beta chains follows, all from one sample in a study of read filtering for tumor transcriptome and immune sequencing. TCRdb re-analysed the reads in MiXCR, keeping a single row per CDR3 protein. This sample has about 130,000 distinct CDR3 sequences, with approximately 12% found just once. What was sequenced was a population of CD138-negative cells sorted from bone marrow. The receptors here all came from a donor at least 40 years old with multiple myeloma. CDR3s include the opening cysteine and the closing phenylalanine or tryptophan.

J gene,V gene,CDR3 length,CDR3 protein
TRBJ1-5,TRBV7-2,12,CASSSGNQPQHF
TRBJ2-3,TRBV20-1,12,CSAREPTDTQYF
TRBJ1-2,TRBV6-2/TRBV6-3,13,CASTDRGSIGYTF
TRBJ2-1,TRBV5-1,13,CASSLGSVDEQFF
TRBJ1-5,TRBV25-1,18,CASSEQGGTPYSSQPQHF
TRBJ1-1,TRBV29-1,13,CSVSSSMNTEAFF
TRBJ2-2,TRBV2,13,CASNRINTGELFF
TRBJ2-7,TRBV6-5,14,CASSPGDRRYEQYF
TRBJ2-3,TRBV27,15,CASSLWGQPTDTQYF
TRBJ2-7,TRBV5-4,15,CASSLRLGWSYEQYF
TRBJ1-1,TRBV28,15,CASGVSRGGGTEAFF
TRBJ2-1,TRBV7-2,15,CASSPRQFPYNEQFF
TRBJ2-7,TRBV7-2,15,CASSMGPTLGREQYF
TRBJ1-5,TRBV30,14,CAWSALNSNQPQHF
TRBJ2-7,TRBV11-2,17,CASSPLAGEPRSYEQYF
TRBJ1-1,TRBV6-5,15,CASTNPRGAVTEAFF
TRBJ2-5,TRBV19,13,CASSADRQETQYF
TRBJ2-5,TRBV7-9,14,CASSLDGSQETQYF
TRBJ2-1,TRBV7-9,15,CASSELAGGPNEQFF
TRBJ2-5,TRBV2,13,CASSVWGEETQYF
TRBJ2-2,TRBV5-1,14,CASSAREMGGELFF
TRBJ2-1,TRBV12-3/TRBV12-4,14,CASSLVGGQGGQFF
TRBJ1-5,TRBV4-1,16,CASSQEFMESNQPQHF
TRBJ1-1,TRBV6-1,14,CASSERQGVAEAFF
TRBJ2-5,TRBV20-1,12,CSAPGVLVTQYF
TRBJ1-6,TRBV14,17,CASSLGQTGSYNSPLHF
TRBJ2-1,TRBV19,14,CASAPAGGTNEQFF
TRBJ1-1,TRBV7-8,16,CASSPQQGAWNTEAFF
TRBJ1-1,TRBV18,17,CASSPLDRGVLNTEAFF
TRBJ2-4,TRBV20-1,16,CSASSGQGLAKNIQYF
TRBJ2-5,TRBV7-2,15,CASSSRLPRGETQYF
TRBJ2-3,TRBV24-1,12,CATSGYTDTQYF
TRBJ1-5,TRBV29-1,13,CSVIGDANQPQHF
TRBJ2-6,TRBV5-6,15,CASSLNSLRANVLTF
TRBJ1-1,TRBV20-1,15,CSARSSGTGNTEAFF
TRBJ2-2,TRBV7-2,13,CASSLDNTGELFF
TRBJ2-7,TRBV15,15,CATSYAFRGNYEQYF
TRBJ1-4,TRBV5-1,16,CASSLVGHLLDEKLFF
TRBJ2-1,TRBV20-1,15,CSARLSGGEVDEQFF
TRBJ2-1,TRBV12-3/TRBV12-4,12,CASSRTYSEQFF
TRBJ2-1,TRBV12-3/TRBV12-4,16,CASSKAGTSRFNEQFF
.,TRBV7-8,15,CASSPRTGSVGEQYF
TRBJ1-5,TRBV29-1,14,CSVAGGADNQPQHF
TRBJ1-1,TRBV20-1,13,CSARGQGAREAFF
TRBJ2-1,TRBV6-5,15,CASRRRGSSYNEQFF
TRBJ2-1,TRBV12-3/TRBV12-4,15,CASSFQGAVGSEQFF
TRBJ2-2,TRBV5-1,15,CASSSQGANTGELFF
TRBJ2-5,TRBV7-9,14,CASSLLAGKKTQYF
TRBJ2-5,TRBV4-1,18,CASTPGTGGQVADETQYF
TRBJ2-2,TRBV20-1,17,CSAPAGGAAGSTGELFF